The 20 T cell receptor beta chains below come from one sample, sequenced in a study of T cells after yellow fever vaccination. TCRdb independently ran MiXCR on the 5' RACE reads; one entry per CDR3 protein. The sample holds about 130,000 distinct CDR3 sequences; about 8.2% are singletons and the top ten take 30% to 40%. Sequencing was performed on CD8+ T cells sorted from PBMCs, taken on the day of the yellow fever booster vaccination. The receptors shown here come from a man aged 18-30 years who received the YFV17D yellow fever vaccine.

This chain joins TRBV29-1 and TRBJ1-1; D gene ambiguous. The V and J ends lost 7 bases and 10 bases respectively, with 19 bases between them. CDR3 length: 12 residues. Per germline, CDR1 SQVTM and CDR2 ANQGSEA. CDR3 amino acids: CSGRIGEVLAFF. Written as DNA, the CDR3 is TGCAGCGGCCGCATCGGGGAGGTCCTAGCTTTCTTT.

This clonotype was picked up a small number of times. The V and J genes are TRBV6-5 and TRBJ1-5; D is perhaps TRBD1 (6 bases). Trimming pared 0 bases from V and 7 bases from J, leaving 7 bases between. This CDR3 has 13 amino acids. Germline V CDR1 and CDR2: MNHEY, SVGAGI. CDR3 protein: CASSYSDSQPQHF. CDR3 nucleotides: TGTGCCAGCAGTTACTCGGACAGCCAGCCCCAGCATTTT.

This clonotype was recorded only once. The rearrangement links TRBV18 to TRBJ2-5, with D perhaps TRBD1 (5 bases). The CDR3 spans 14 residues. The V gene lost 3 bases and the J gene lost 5 bases, with 13 bases spanning the gap. From germline, CDR1 is KGHSH and CDR2 LQKENI. CDR3 in amino acids: CASSPPETDETQYF. DNA for the CDR3: TGTGCCAGCTCACCCCCGGAGACAGATGAGACCCAGTACTTC.

The V gene is TRBV7-3, the J gene TRBJ1-6, with 9 nucleotides matching TRBD1. CDR1 and CDR2 from the germline V gene are SGHTA and FQGTGA. V shed 5 bases and J 8 bases; nucleotides not matched to a gene: 7. The CDR3 totals 15 residues. CDR3 DNA: TGTGCCAGCAGCCAACAGGGGGCCATGGATTCACCCCTCCACTTT. The encoded protein is CASSQQGAMDSPLHF.

The chain recombines TRBV27 with TRBJ1-6; a weak D match, TRBD1 (5 bases). Germline V gene sequence: CDR1 MNHEY, CDR2 SMNVEV (reference sequence). The CDR3 extends over 14 amino acids. Trimming pared 4 bases from V and 9 bases from J, leaving 13 bases between. In nucleotides, the CDR3 is TGTGCCAGCAGTTCCCCGGGACTTGGTTCACCCCTCCACTTT. Protein product: CASSSPGLGSPLHF.

This clonotype has more than one count but fewer than ten. The chain joins TRBV27 to TRBJ2-1, with D possibly being TRBD2 (6 bases). The germline V gene has CDR1 MNHEY and CDR2 SMNVEV (reference sequence). The CDR3 loop spans 12 amino acids. Between the trimmed V and J ends, which lost 8 bases and 9 bases, there was a span of 14 bases. CDR3 nucleotides: TGTGCCAGCCGCACCGGGGGTCCTGAGCAGTTCTTC. This translates into CASRTGGPEQFF.

J is TRBJ2-5 and V is TRBV14, with TRBD2 as a possible D gene (6 bases). The CDR3 spans 15 residues. V lost 5 bases to trimming and J lost 10 bases, with 23 bases between them. Per germline, CDR1 SGHDN and CDR2 FVKESK. The CDR3 DNA reads TGTGCCAGCAGCATCCGGGACTCCGTTCGAGGGTACCAGTACTTC. Its protein product is CASSIRDSVRGYQYF.

V is TRBV7-3 and J is TRBJ1-2; tentatively, D is TRBD1 (5 bases). The V gene's germline CDR1 is SGHTA and CDR2 FQGTGA. The V end was cut by 0 bases, the J end by 8 bases, with 16 bases between. The CDR3 is made up of 15 amino acids. The CDR3 nucleotides are TGTGCCAGCAGCTTAACCACTCCGGGACCGGGGGGCTACACCTTC. It is translated as CASSLTTPGPGGYTF. Using reference TRBV7-3 and TRBJ1-2 for the parts outside the CDR3, the full variable domain is GAGVSQTPSNKVTEKGKYVELRCDPISGHTALYWYRQSLGQGPEFLIYFQGTGAADDSGLPNDRFFAVRPEGSVSTLKIQRTERGDSAVYLCASSLTTPGPGGYTFGSGTRLTVV.

CDR3 DNA sequence: TGTGCCAGCAGCAAAGGAGCGGGGCGCACAGATACGCAGTATTTT. It codes for CASSKGAGRTDTQYF. The genes are TRBV9 and TRBJ2-3; 7 bases map to TRBD2. V gave up 4 bases and J gave up 1 base; unmatched junction bases: 6. This CDR3 spans 15 amino acids. Germline CDR1 and CDR2: SGDLS and YYNGEE. Variable domain in full (rest from reference TRBV9 and TRBJ2-3): DSGVTQTPKHLITATGQRVTLRCSPRSGDLSVYWYQQSLDQGLQFLIQYYNGEERAKGNILERFSAQQFPDLHSELNLSSLELGDSALYFCASSKGAGRTDTQYFGPGTRLTVL.

The chain uses TRBV7-3 and TRBJ2-1; D remains ambiguous. Germline-derived CDR1 and CDR2 are SGHTA and FQGTGA. This CDR3 is 13 amino acids long. Trimming left V 3 bases short and J 6 bases short, with 9 bases between. DNA for the CDR3: TGTGCCAGCAGCTTTCCGACTTCCAATGAGCAGTTCTTC. Encoded protein: CASSFPTSNEQFF.

The gene calls are TRBV29-1 and TRBJ2-3, with 9 bases fitting TRBD2. The CDR3 runs to 16 residues. CDR1 is SQVTM, CDR2 ANQGSEA, per germline. Unmatched junction bases numbered 9, after V lost 0 bases and J lost 5 bases. The CDR3, as DNA: TGCAGCGTTGAAGATGGCGAAAGCGGGGGGCGAGATACGCAGTATTTT. It codes for CSVEDGESGGRDTQYF.

This clonotype was found a few times. The chain is built from TRBV5-1 and TRBJ2-3, with 8 bases fitting TRBD2. CDR1 and CDR2 from the germline V gene are SGHRS and YFSETQ. The CDR3 extends over 17 amino acids. With V trimmed by 2 bases and J by 5 bases, 13 bases remained unmatched. In nucleotides, the CDR3 is TGCGCCAGCAGCTTTACTACGGGGGGGCCGATCAAAGATACGCAGTATTTT. This translates into CASSFTTGGPIKDTQYF.

CDR3 sequence reads: CARPARSASNEQFF. For the CDR3, the DNA is TGTGCCAGACCAGCCCGAAGTGCTTCCAATGAGCAGTTCTTC. J is TRBJ2-1 and V is TRBV2, with no clear D. The CDR3 length is 14 residues. V lost 9 bases, J lost 6 bases, and 18 bases lay in between. Germline V gene data show CDR1 as SNHLY and CDR2 as FYNNEI.

In its sample, this clonotype was seen a few times. The chain combines TRBV11-2 with TRBJ2-1, with 7 bases fitting TRBD2. Germline loops: CDR1 SGHAT, CDR2 FQNNGV. The V and J ends lost 1 base and 5 bases, in that order; junction bases with no gene match: 8. The CDR3 loop spans 16 amino acids. The CDR3 loop reads CASSLVGLAANNEQFF. The CDR3 DNA is TGTGCCAGCAGCTTAGTAGGGCTAGCGGCAAACAATGAGCAGTTCTTC.

There are a few counts of this clonotype. The rearrangement uses TRBV11-1 and TRBJ2-2; D perhaps matches TRBD2 (6 bases). The CDR3 is made up of 15 amino acids. V lost 5 bases to trimming and J lost 4 bases, with 14 bases between them. From germline, CDR1 is SGHAT and CDR2 FQDESV (reference sequence). The CDR3: CASSPKTGLTGELFF. DNA of the CDR3: TGTGCCAGCAGCCCAAAGACGGGACTCACCGGGGAGCTGTTTTTT. Combining the CDR3 with reference TRBV11-1 and TRBJ2-2 gives the whole variable domain EAEVAQSPRYKITEKSQAVAFWCDPISGHATLYWYRQILGQGPELLVQFQDESVVDDSQLPKDRFSAERLKGVDSTLKIQPAELGDSAMYLCASSPKTGLTGELFFGEGSRLTVL.

This clonotype was counted only a few times. CDR3 sequence reads: CASSFRTSGTDTQYF. CDR3 bases: TGTGCCAGCAGTTTCAGGACTAGCGGCACAGATACGCAGTATTTT. The rearrangement uses TRBV6-5 and TRBJ2-3, with 9 positions matching TRBD2. The germline V gene encodes CDR1 MNHEY and CDR2 SVGAGI. The CDR3 is 15 residues long. V shed 4 bases, J shed 1 base, and the junction held 3 bases outside the gene matches.

In its sample, this clonotype was seen many times. The V call is TRBV15, the J call TRBJ1-4, with D perhaps matching TRBD1 (6 bases). Germline-derived CDR1 and CDR2 are LNHNV and YYDKDF (reference sequence). V shed 1 base and J shed 5 bases, with 11 bases lying between them. The CDR3 contains 15 residues. The CDR3 DNA is TGTGCCACCAGCAGAGCCCCCGGGGGCAATGAAAAACTGTTTTTT. This encodes CATSRAPGGNEKLFF. The variable domain in full, with the rest retrieved from reference TRBV15 and TRBJ1-4, is DAMVIQNPRYQVTQFGKPVTLSCSQTLNHNVMYWYQQKSSQAPKLLFHYYDKDFNNEADTPDNFQSRRPNTSFCFLDIRSPGLGDTAMYLCATSRAPGGNEKLFFGSGTQLSVL.

This clonotype has only a few counts. The chain combines TRBV29-1 with TRBJ1-1, with TRBD1 matching 7 bases. J lost 6 bases, V lost 2 bases, and 0 bases had no gene match. The CDR3 is 11 residues long. CDR1 and CDR2 (germline): SQVTM, ANQGSEA. CDR3 sequence: CSVEQGAEAFF. Here the CDR3 DNA reads TGCAGCGTTGAACAGGGGGCTGAAGCTTTCTTT.

In this sample, this clonotype turned up a few times. J is TRBJ2-1 and V is TRBV7-9; D ambiguous. The V end lost 5 bases, the J end lost 8 bases, and 1 base lay between the germline ends. The CDR3 runs to 9 residues. Germline values: CDR1 SEHNR, CDR2 FQNEAQ (reference sequence). CDR3 residues: CASSHEQFF. CDR3 bases: TGTGCCAGCAGCCATGAGCAGTTCTTC. Looking up the rest from reference TRBV7-9 and TRBJ2-1 gives the full variable domain: DTGVSQNPRHKITKRGQNVTFRCDPISEHNRLYWYRQTLGQGPEFLTYFQNEAQLEKSRLLSDRFSAERPKGSFSTLEIQRTEQGDSAMYLCASSHEQFFGPGTRLTVL.

V is TRBV3-1 and J is TRBJ2-5; either TRBD1 or TRBD2 may supply D (5 bases each). The germline CDR1 and CDR2 sequences are LGHDT and YNNKEL (reference sequence). Trimming removed 0 bases from V and 5 bases from J, with 16 bases in between. The CDR3 runs to 16 residues. This CDR3 reads CASSQDLRGVGETQYF. CDR3 nucleotides: TGTGCCAGCAGCCAAGATCTAAGAGGGGTTGGGGAGACCCAGTACTTC.